The next 8 T cell receptor beta chains were all read from a single sample in a study of T cell changes during pregnancy in multiple sclerosis. The protocol was immunoSEQ multiplex PCR, while the TCRdb copy is restricted to in-frame clones and leaves out a portion. The sample lists 55,000 to 70,000 clones; around 91% were seen once. The sample consisted of peripheral blood, taken in the third trimester of pregnancy. The receptors were sampled from a female donor in good health, enrolled as a control in a pregnancy study.

Turning to this clone: Germline and junction disagree at one end, which may indicate a read error. J is TRBJ2-3 and V is TRBV7-7, with TRBD1 as a possible D gene (6 bases). Germline CDR1 reads SSHAT; CDR2 reads FNYEAQ (reference sequence). The CDR3 is 15 amino acids. CDR3: CASSFGTSSTDTQYF. The DNA for the CDR3 is TGTGCTAGCAGCTTTGGGACATCTAGCACAGATACGCAGTATTTT.

The chain employs TRBV28 and TRBJ1-3; the match to TRBD1 covers 7 bases. The germline V gene has CDR1 MDHEN and CDR2 SYDVKM. Trimming took 5 bases from V and 3 from J; bases not matched to a gene: 7. The CDR3 is made up of 15 amino acids. CDR3 in DNA: TGTGCCAGCAGTCGACGACAGGGTAATGGAAACACCATATATTTT. Amino acids: CASSRRQGNGNTIYF.

The V call is TRBV29-1, the J call TRBJ1-1; TRBD1 aligns across 7 bases. The CDR3 length is 12 residues. V trimming: 8 bases; J trimming: 6 bases; junction bases outside the gene matches: 9. The germline V gene encodes CDR1 SQVTM and CDR2 ANQGSEA. The DNA for the CDR3 is TGCAGCACTCCAGGGGGGTCCGCTGAAGCTTTCTTT. This translates into CSTPGGSAEAFF.

The chain joins TRBV4-2 to TRBJ1-6, with D possibly being TRBD1 (6 bases). The V end was cut by 0 bases, the J end by 10 bases, with 10 bases between. CDR3 length: 14 residues. CDR1 is LGHNA and CDR2 is YNFKEQ in the germline V gene. CDR3 loop: CASSQEFGGSPLHF. The DNA for the CDR3 is TGTGCCAGCAGCCAAGAGTTTGGGGGCTCACCCCTCCACTTT.

The genes are TRBV30 and TRBJ1-3; TRBD1 matches 7 bases. CDR1 is GTSNPN, CDR2 SVGIG, per germline (reference sequence). The CDR3 covers 15 residues. Germline trimming cut 5 bases from V and 0 bases from J; bases unmatched to any gene: 7. The DNA for the CDR3 is TGTGCCTGGGGACAGGATCTCTCCTCTGGAAACACCATATATTTT. This sequence encodes CAWGQDLSSGNTIYF.

This rearrangement joins TRBV10-3 to TRBJ2-7, with D unclear. CDR1 ENHRY and CDR2 SYGVKD come from the germline V gene. This CDR3 has 14 residues. Trimming cost V 3 bases and J 3 bases, with 12 bases left between them. Here the CDR3 reads CAISEMGSGYEQYF. DNA for the CDR3: TGTGCCATCAGTGAAATGGGCAGTGGCTACGAGCAGTACTTC.

CDR3 in DNA: TGCAGCGTTGAAACAGACAGGGATCAGTTCTTC. Its translation: CSVETDRDQFF. The gene calls are TRBV29-1 and TRBJ2-1, with 7 bases aligning to TRBD1. This CDR3 region has 11 residues. Germline V gene lookup returns CDR1 SQVTM and CDR2 ANQGSEA. Trimming took 2 bases from V and 13 from J; bases not matched to a gene: 5.

The chain uses TRBV15 and TRBJ1-5; 9 positions agree with TRBD1. This CDR3 spans 16 amino acids. CDR1 and CDR2 from the germline V gene are LNHNV and YYDKDF (reference sequence). With V trimmed by 1 base and J by 1 base, 2 bases remained unmatched. The CDR3 sequence: CATSRGGQGSNQPQHF. Here the CDR3 DNA reads TGTGCCACCAGCAGAGGGGGACAGGGCAGCAATCAGCCCCAGCATTTT.